This entry features one T cell receptor (beta chain) sequence. Its matching antigen is unknown. TCRdb re-called the 5' RACE reads; every CDR3 protein appears as one record, without DNA. This repertoire includes fewer than 550,000 distinct CDR3 sequences. The sample comes from a study of T cells expressing NK-cell markers. Findings and limits, study-wide: CD8+ T cells in roughly six donors included dominant NKG2C+ clonotypes at roughly 1.0-7.0%. Once again these clonotypes came out on top in the CD3+CD56-NKG2C+ fraction of a few donors.

The CDR3 runs 20 residues. This receptor was obtained from a woman aged 45 to 65 in good health. Sample: blood T cells: a sorted CD56 or NKG2C T cell subset, CD4+ or CD8+ T cells, or bulk PBMC T cells (not recorded which). The chain has TRBV12-3 or TRBV12-4 and TRBJ2-6; as DNA is missing, the TRBD1 call by TCRdb cannot be tested. CDR3 residues: CASSSELNRGSYSGANVLTF.